These 23 T cell receptor beta chains came from one sample sequenced in a study of blood T cell repertoires in COVID-19. This table comes from immunoSEQ multiplex PCR, and its TCRdb copy is limited to in-frame clones, with some not included. The sample has some 320,000 clones, roughly 86% seen once; the top ten hold about 5.4%. The sample was PBMCs or T cells enriched from blood (not recorded which). The source of these receptors is a woman in her thirties who had recovered from COVID-19.

The chain has TRBV5-5 and TRBJ1-1, with TRBD1 as a possible D gene (6 bases). Germline lookup yields CDR1 SGHKS and CDR2 YYEKEE (reference sequence). Trimming removed 2 bases at V and 0 bases at J, with 14 bases between. This CDR3 is built from 16 residues. This CDR3 is CASSFRTVSMNTEAFF. The DNA of the CDR3 is TGTGCCAGCAGCTTCCGGACAGTTAGTATGAACACTGAAGCTTTCTTT.

This clone was observed a handful of times. The chain carries TRBV27 and TRBJ1-2, with D possibly TRBD1 on 6 matching bases. This CDR3 comprises 15 residues. Trimming cost V 2 bases and J 3 bases, with 13 bases left between them. CDR1 MNHEY and CDR2 SMNVEV come from the germline V gene (reference sequence). The CDR3 DNA reads as TGTGCCAGCAGTTTACGGATAGACAGGCACTATGGCTACACCTTC. Its protein is CASSLRIDRHYGYTF.

The chain links TRBV12-3 or TRBV12-4 to TRBJ2-5, with a possible D match to TRBD2 (5 bases). V was trimmed by 0 bases and J by 9 bases, leaving 5 bases between them. CDR3 size: 11 residues. The CDR3 sequence: CASSLARAQYF. CDR3 sequence (DNA): TGTGCCAGCAGTTTAGCGCGGGCCCAGTACTTC.

This chain uses TRBV2 with TRBJ1-3; D is unresolved. CDR1 SNHLY and CDR2 FYNNEI come from the germline V gene. The ends were cut back, 5 bases at V and 3 bases at J, with 5 bases in the middle. CDR3 length: 12 residues. The CDR3 DNA reads TGTGCCAGCAGTCCCTTTGGAAACACCATATATTTT. Its protein product is CASSPFGNTIYF.

V is TRBV4-2 and J is TRBJ1-2, with D possibly matching TRBD1 (5 bases). V dropped 0 bases and J dropped 6 bases, with 11 bases sitting between them. The CDR3 spans 14 residues. Germline CDR1 LGHNA, CDR2 YNFKEQ. The CDR3 nucleotides read TGTGCCAGCAGCCAAGATGGTATAGGGGATGGCTACACCTTC. This encodes CASSQDGIGDGYTF.

This rearrangement joins TRBV5-1 to TRBJ2-7, with TRBD1 matching over 8 bases. Per germline, CDR1 SGHRS and CDR2 YFSETQ. This CDR3 has 15 residues. V was pared by 2 bases and J by 2 bases, with 6 bases of the junction left unmatched. CDR3 sequence reads: CASSLTTGGPYEQYF. The CDR3 bases are TGCGCCAGCAGCTTAACTACAGGGGGGCCCTACGAGCAGTACTTC.

This clone came up once. The gene calls are TRBV5-5 and TRBJ1-1, with TRBD1 identical over 7 bases. Unmatched junction bases numbered 8, after V lost 4 bases and J lost 8 bases. The CDR3 runs 13 residues. Per the germline V gene, CDR1 is SGHKS and CDR2 is YYEKEE (reference sequence). The CDR3 region is CASSPYKGGEAFF. Written as DNA, the CDR3 is TGTGCCAGCAGCCCATATAAAGGGGGCGAAGCTTTCTTT.

This rearrangement joins TRBV19 to TRBJ2-5; the match to TRBD2 covers 7 bases. The CDR3 has 14 residues. The V and J ends lost 5 bases and 5 bases, in that order; junction bases with no gene match: 8. Germline V CDR1 and CDR2: LNHDA, SQIVND (reference sequence). This CDR3 is CASSPRRGGETQYF. The CDR3 nucleotides read TGTGCCAGTAGTCCCCGTCGGGGAGGGGAGACCCAGTACTTC.

CDR3 in amino acids: CASSALDRVWETQYF. The CDR3 DNA follows: TGTGCCAGCAGCGCATTGGACAGGGTTTGGGAGACCCAGTACTTC. The genes are TRBV6-5 and TRBJ2-5; 8 bases agree with TRBD1. Germline CDR1 is MNHEY and CDR2 is SVGAGI. Unmatched junction bases numbered 11, after V lost 6 bases and J lost 5 bases. The CDR3 extends over 15 amino acids.

This chain uses TRBV4-1 with TRBJ2-7; tentative D call: TRBD2 (5 bases). The CDR3 has 17 residues. Germline V gene sequence: CDR1 MGHRA, CDR2 YSYEKL. V gave up 0 bases and J gave up 2 bases, with 17 bases separating them. As DNA, the CDR3 is TGCGCCAGCAGCCAAGATGGGCCCGGGATCCCAACCTACGAGCAGTACTTC. This sequence encodes CASSQDGPGIPTYEQYF.

In this sample, this clone turned up once. V gene TRBV10-2 combines with J gene TRBJ1-4, with TRBD1 identical over 7 bases. This CDR3 contains 15 residues. After removal of 8 bases from V and 7 bases from J, the junction contained 13 bases not matched to a gene. Germline V gives CDR1 WSHSY, CDR2 SAAADI. As DNA, the CDR3 is TGCGCCAGCTCTCTCGGGGGGGCAGGGGGTGAAAAACTGTTTTTT. Translated, it gives CASSLGGAGGEKLFF.

On this clone: At the DNA level, this CDR3 is encoded by other sequences in the same sample as well. The chain links TRBV7-3 to TRBJ1-1, with 7 bases aligning to TRBD1. There are 13 residues in the CDR3. The V gene's germline CDR1 is SGHTA and CDR2 FQGTGA. Trimming removed 2 bases from V and 6 bases from J; junction bases left unmatched: 3. The CDR3: CASSLRQGAEAFF. CDR3 sequence (DNA): TGTGCCAGCAGCTTACGACAGGGCGCTGAAGCTTTCTTT.

CDR3 in DNA: TGTGCCAGCAGCCCAACCAGGGGGGTGGGGGAGCAGTACTTC. Translation gives CASSPTRGVGEQYF. V is TRBV7-9 and J is TRBJ2-7, with D maybe TRBD1 (7 bases). This CDR3 is 14 amino acids long. Trimming stripped 5 bases from V and 7 bases from J, with 18 bases between. Germline CDR1 SEHNR, CDR2 FQNEAQ (reference sequence).

The chain uses TRBV7-9 and TRBJ1-6, with no clear D. The CDR3 is 13 residues long. CDR1 SEHNR and CDR2 FQNEAQ come from the germline V gene (reference sequence). V lost 5 bases and J lost 8, with 10 bases in between. The CDR3 region has the DNA TGTGCCAGCAGCGCAGGAATGGATTCACCCCTCCACTTT. Its translation: CASSAGMDSPLHF.

This chain uses TRBV5-4 with TRBJ2-7; D ambiguous. The CDR3 is made up of 16 amino acids. Germline CDR1 is SGHNT and CDR2 is YYREEE (reference sequence). Trimming pared 2 bases from V and 7 bases from J, leaving 22 bases between. The DNA for the CDR3 is TGTGCCAGCAGCTTCTTGGTGGGCATTCCTATAGAAGAGCAGTACTTC. Its translation: CASSFLVGIPIEEQYF. The full variable domain, in which reference TRBV5-4 and TRBJ2-7 provide the parts outside the CDR3, is ETGVTQSPTHLIKTRGQQVTLRCSSQSGHNTVSWYQQALGQGPQFIFQYYREEENGRGNFPPRFSGLQFPNYSSELNVNALELDDSALYLCASSFLVGIPIEEQYFGPGTRLTVT.

This sequence joins TRBV5-1 and TRBJ1-1; 8 bases map to TRBD1. The V and J ends lost 4 bases and 10 bases, in that order; junction bases with no gene match: 12. In germline, CDR1 is SGHRS, CDR2 YFSETQ. CDR3 length: 14 amino acids. CDR3 residues: CASSPGSPGGRAFF. CDR3 in DNA: TGCGCCAGCAGCCCAGGGAGTCCAGGGGGCCGAGCTTTCTTT.

The chain uses TRBV5-6 and TRBJ2-5, with a weak D call TRBD1 (7 bases). The germline CDR1 and CDR2 sequences are SGHDT and YYEEEE. The germline V and J ends were trimmed by 0 bases and 4 bases, with 10 bases remaining between them. The CDR3 is 14 amino acids. The CDR3 DNA sequence: TGTGCCAGCAGCTTGGACAGGGGAGGAGAGACCCAGTACTTC. Its translation: CASSLDRGGETQYF.

This sequence joins TRBV6-4 and TRBJ1-1; tentatively, D is TRBD1 (6 bases). The CDR3 has 13 residues. Trimming removed 8 bases from V and 2 bases from J, with 12 bases in between. Germline CDR1 and CDR2: MRHNA and SNTAGT. The CDR3 region is CASALQGNTEAFF. CDR3 sequence (DNA): TGTGCCAGCGCCCTACAGGGTAACACTGAAGCTTTCTTT.

This chain connects TRBV5-1 to TRBJ2-7; D not resolved. The V gene lost 4 bases and the J gene lost 6 bases, with 11 bases spanning the gap. The CDR3 runs 12 residues. From germline, CDR1 is SGHRS and CDR2 YFSETQ. The DNA for the CDR3 is TGCGCCAGCAGCCCGAGGATGGGCGAGCAGTACTTC. It encodes CASSPRMGEQYF.

This rearrangement joins TRBV7-9 to TRBJ1-2; perhaps TRBD1 as D (5 bases). V was cut by 8 bases and J by 5 bases, with 18 bases left in between. The CDR3 is 14 residues long. Germline loops: CDR1 SEHNR, CDR2 FQNEAQ (reference sequence). CDR3 DNA sequence: TGTGCCAGCTGGGGGGGGGACGGCAAATATGGCTACACCTTC. It codes for CASWGGDGKYGYTF. Variable domain in full (rest from reference TRBV7-9 and TRBJ1-2): DTGVSQNPRHKITKRGQNVTFRCDPISEHNRLYWYRQTLGQGPEFLTYFQNEAQLEKSRLLSDRFSAERPKGSFSTLEIQRTEQGDSAMYLCASWGGDGKYGYTFGSGTRLTVV.

The chain combines TRBV29-1 with TRBJ1-1, with 7 bases lining up with TRBD1. With 5 bases clipped from V and 0 bases from J, the junction kept 3 bases outside the gene matches. The length of the CDR3 is 13 residues. Germline CDR1 SQVTM, CDR2 ANQGSEA. The CDR3 spells CSVHRGMNTEAFF. In DNA, the CDR3 is TGCAGCGTTCACAGGGGAATGAACACTGAAGCTTTCTTT.

V gene TRBV5-1 combines with J gene TRBJ2-2; D possibly corresponds to TRBD1 (6 bases). The CDR3 has 14 residues. V lost 0 bases, J lost 3 bases, and 6 bases lay in between. Germline CDR1 is SGHRS and CDR2 is YFSETQ. The CDR3 DNA reads TGCGCCAGCAGCTTGGACAGGGACACCGGGGAGCTGTTTTTT. Its protein is CASSLDRDTGELFF.

The chain couples TRBV10-3 to TRBJ2-1, with D tentatively TRBD1 (6 bases). Germline lookup yields CDR1 ENHRY and CDR2 SYGVKD. Trimming removed 5 bases from V and 6 bases from J, with 23 bases in between. The CDR3 contains 17 residues. CDR3 sequence: CAISTTGQLGEGNEQFF. Here the CDR3 DNA reads TGTGCCATCAGTACGACTGGACAGCTGGGAGAGGGCAATGAGCAGTTCTTC.